The 31 T cell receptor beta chains reported below all come from one sample, sequenced in a study of cytomegalovirus exposure and HLA in healthy donors. The study ran its PCR with 60 Vbeta and 13 Jbeta primers. Profiling relied on immunoSEQ multiplex PCR, and the TCRdb table lists in-frame clones only, not all of them. The sample contains around 210,000 clones, around 78% of which appear only once. The material sequenced was PBMCs. The receptors stem from a boy under 18 in good health and CMV-seronegative.

The chain has TRBV9 and TRBJ1-1, with 10 bases fitting TRBD1. V shed 2 bases and J 5 bases; nucleotides not matched to a gene: 6. The CDR3 extends over 15 amino acids. CDR1 and CDR2 from the germline V gene are SGDLS and YYNGEE. The CDR3 sequence is CASSVQTGGITEAFF. The CDR3 coding sequence is TGTGCCAGCAGCGTTCAGACAGGGGGCATAACTGAAGCTTTCTTT.

The chain recombines TRBV4-1 with TRBJ1-5; D unresolved. Deletions cut 2 bases from V and 0 bases from J, with 8 bases between. There are 15 residues in the CDR3. The germline V gene has CDR1 MGHRA and CDR2 YSYEKL. CDR3 in amino acids: CASSQPGFSNQPQHF. The CDR3 nucleotides read TGCGCCAGCAGCCAACCGGGATTTAGCAATCAGCCCCAGCATTTT.

The chain links TRBV9 to TRBJ2-3, with 11 bases lining up with TRBD2. Germline CDR1 reads SGDLS; CDR2 reads YYNGEE. This CDR3 is 18 amino acids long. The ends lost 0 bases at V and 4 bases at J; junction bases unmatched: 10. The CDR3 reads CASSVALAGGRGADTQYF. DNA for the CDR3: TGTGCCAGCAGCGTAGCGCTAGCGGGGGGCCGGGGGGCAGATACGCAGTATTTT.

V gene TRBV28 combines with J gene TRBJ2-7; a weak D match, TRBD2 (6 bases). Germline CDR1 MDHEN, CDR2 SYDVKM. This CDR3 spans 15 amino acids. Trimming shortened V by 1 base and J by 7 bases, and 17 bases separated the two germline ends. Here the CDR3 reads CASSLLVGGPQEQYF. CDR3 DNA: TGTGCCAGCAGTTTATTAGTGGGAGGCCCCCAGGAGCAGTACTTC.

This clone was seen only a few times. The V call is TRBV5-1, the J call TRBJ2-5; the match to TRBD2 covers 13 bases. The better agreement between TRBJ2-7 and the DNA end casts doubt on the J call. The CDR3 contains 14 residues. Germline CDR1 SGHRS, CDR2 YFSETQ. CDR3 DNA sequence: TGCGCCAGCAGCTGGACTAGCGGGAGTGACGAGCAGTACTTC. As protein: CASSWTSGSDEQYF.

The rearrangement joins TRBV5-1 to TRBJ2-7; TRBD1 might be the D (5 bases). The CDR3 length is 13 residues. The V gene's germline CDR1 is SGHRS and CDR2 YFSETQ. V shed 4 bases and J shed 3 bases, with 11 bases lying between them. CDR3 nucleotide sequence: TGCGCCAGCAGCCCTACAGGAGACTACGAGCAGTACTTC. Residues: CASSPTGDYEQYF. The variable domain in full, completed from reference TRBV5-1 and TRBJ2-7, reads KAGVTQTPRYLIKTRGQQVTLSCSPISGHRSVSWYQQTPGQGLQFLFEYFSETQRNKGNFPGRFSGRQFSNSRSEMNVSTLELGDSALYLCASSPTGDYEQYFGPGTRLTVT.

The chain links TRBV5-6 to TRBJ2-2, with 7 positions matching TRBD2. The CDR3 loop spans 17 amino acids. Trimming removed 5 bases from V and 3 bases from J; junction bases left unmatched: 13. The germline CDR1 and CDR2 sequences are SGHDT and YYEEEE. The CDR3 sequence is CASSRFSGSVDTGELFF. DNA for the CDR3: TGTGCCAGCAGTAGGTTTAGCGGGTCCGTTGACACCGGGGAGCTGTTTTTT.

The rearrangement joins TRBV2 to TRBJ2-3; tentative D call: TRBD2 (5 bases). Germline V CDR1 and CDR2: SNHLY, FYNNEI. CDR3 length: 14 amino acids. V was cut by 6 bases and J by 3 bases, with 13 bases left in between. CDR3 nucleotide sequence: TGTGCCAGCAGCTCCGGGAAACTAACAGATACGCAGTATTTT. As protein: CASSSGKLTDTQYF.

The chain joins TRBV5-1 to TRBJ2-6; D is unresolved. CDR1 is SGHRS, CDR2 YFSETQ, per germline. The CDR3 consists of 15 residues. Trimming left V 4 bases short and J 2 bases short, with 10 bases between. The CDR3 spells CASSPDTAGANVLTF. The CDR3 DNA reads TGCGCCAGCAGCCCTGACACGGCTGGGGCCAACGTCCTGACTTTC.

This sequence joins TRBV6-1 and TRBJ1-2; D possibly corresponds to TRBD1 (6 bases). The V end was cut by 6 bases, the J end by 4 bases, with 18 bases between. The CDR3 spans 15 residues. Germline CDR1 and CDR2: MNHNS and SASEGT. The CDR3 here is CASRPTTGTRYGYTF. The CDR3, as DNA: TGTGCCAGCAGACCCACCACAGGGACGCGCTATGGCTACACCTTC.

This clone has just one count. The gene calls are TRBV5-1 and TRBJ2-4; TRBD1 is a possible D gene (6 bases). This CDR3 is 12 amino acids long. The germline V and J ends were trimmed by 4 bases and 10 bases, with 12 bases remaining between them. Germline-derived CDR1 and CDR2 are SGHRS and YFSETQ. Written as DNA, the CDR3 is TGCGCCAGCAGCGCTAACAGGGATATTCAGTACTTC. Translated, it gives CASSANRDIQYF.

In this sample, this clone turned up once. The genes are TRBV6-4 and TRBJ2-1; D is ambiguous. The ends were cut back, 3 bases at V and 6 bases at J, with 6 bases in the middle. This CDR3 has 12 amino acids. The germline gives CDR1 MRHNA, CDR2 SNTAGT. The CDR3 DNA follows: TGTGCCAGCAGTGAAGTCGGCAATGAGCAGTTCTTC. It codes for CASSEVGNEQFF.

Remarks on this clone: This CDR3 is also generated by other DNA sequences in the sample. The J gene is TRBJ2-3, the V gene TRBV6-1; 7 bases line up with TRBD2. Looked up from germline, CDR1 is MNHNS and CDR2 is SASEGT. The CDR3 runs to 15 residues. The V and J ends lost 3 bases and 0 bases, in that order; junction bases with no gene match: 3. As DNA, the CDR3 is TGTGCCAGCAGTGAGTTAGCGGGTAGCACAGATACGCAGTATTTT. It encodes CASSELAGSTDTQYF.

J is TRBJ2-7 and V is TRBV10-3, with 8 nucleotides matching TRBD2. Germline CDR1 is ENHRY and CDR2 is SYGVKD. Trimming removed 0 bases from V and 2 bases from J; junction bases left unmatched: 3. The CDR3 is made up of 15 amino acids. The CDR3 spells CAISESGGGAYEQYF. CDR3 bases: TGTGCCATCAGTGAGTCCGGGGGGGGTGCCTACGAGCAGTACTTC.

The table lists this clone with a few counts. The V call is TRBV6-6, the J call TRBJ1-1; tentatively, D is TRBD1 (6 bases). The germline V gene encodes CDR1 MNHNY and CDR2 SVGAGI (reference sequence). This CDR3 is built from 14 residues. V shed 5 bases and J shed 6 bases, with 16 bases lying between them. As DNA, the CDR3 is TGTGCCAGCAGTAACGGGAACAGGGCACCTGAAGCTTTCTTT. It encodes CASSNGNRAPEAFF.

In its sample, this clone was seen once. The V gene is TRBV5-1, the J gene TRBJ2-3; 8 bases line up with TRBD1. V gave up 9 bases and J gave up 3 bases; unmatched junction bases: 9. Germline values: CDR1 SGHRS, CDR2 YFSETQ. The CDR3 covers 14 residues. CDR3 sequence reads: CATRTGHLTDTQYF. The CDR3 DNA follows: TGCGCCACCAGGACAGGGCATTTAACAGATACGCAGTATTTT.

Here the CDR3 reads CASSDLGGGYNEQFF. In DNA, the CDR3 is TGTGCCAGCAGTGACCTTGGGGGGGGATACAATGAGCAGTTCTTC. The chain links TRBV6-4 to TRBJ2-1; 7 positions match TRBD2. Germline lookup yields CDR1 MRHNA and CDR2 SNTAGT. There are 15 residues in the CDR3. Losses at the gene ends were 2 bases for V and 4 bases for J; bases not matched to a gene: 5.

As concerns this clone: No DNA is shown, since the ends of the CDR3 on it are uncertain; the CDR3 is the one TCRdb lists. The V call is TRBV21-1, the J call TRBJ1-1; the table gives TRBD1 as D, unverified against the DNA. TRBV21-1 corresponds to a pseudogene. From its first to its last residue, the CDR3 has 20 amino acids. CDR3 sequence reads: CASSASGGVLYGCAGTEAFF.

This chain joins TRBV14 and TRBJ2-2; possibly TRBD2 for D (7 bases). Germline V lookup: CDR1 SGHDN, CDR2 FVKESK. This CDR3 has 15 residues. The germline V and J ends were trimmed by 4 bases and 6 bases, with 15 bases remaining between them. CDR3 in DNA: TGTGCCAGCAGCCCGAAACAGGGAGGGCCCGGGGAGCTGTTTTTT. This sequence encodes CASSPKQGGPGELFF.

This clone has a single count. The genes are TRBV5-1 and TRBJ1-3, with D unresolved. The end of the DNA is better explained by TRBJ2-2, so the J call may be wrong. CDR1 is SGHRS, CDR2 YFSETQ, per germline. This CDR3 spans 14 amino acids. CDR3 amino acids: CASSLSAFTGELFF. The CDR3 region has the DNA TGCGCCAGCAGCTTATCCGCCTTCACCGGGGAGCTGTTTTTT.

This clone was seen a single time. The chain links TRBV30 to TRBJ1-5, with 9 positions matching TRBD1. The CDR3 runs to 17 residues. From germline, CDR1 is GTSNPN and CDR2 SVGIG (reference sequence). After removal of 2 bases from V and 6 bases from J, the junction contained 14 bases not matched to a gene. In DNA form, the CDR3 reads TGTGCCTGGAGTTCCCGGACAGGGGCCCCTATTGCTCAGCCCCAGCATTTT. It is translated as CAWSSRTGAPIAQPQHF. Combining the CDR3 with reference TRBV30 and TRBJ1-5 gives the whole variable domain SQTIHQWPATLVQPVGSPLSLECTVEGTSNPNLYWYRQAAGRGLQLLFYSVGIGQISSEVPQNLSASRPQDRQFILSSKKLLLSDSGFYLCAWSSRTGAPIAQPQHFGDGTRLSIL.

Points on this clone: Other DNA sequences of this sample code for an identical CDR3. J is TRBJ1-1 and V is TRBV15; 7 bases agree with TRBD1. The CDR3 is 15 amino acids. Unmatched junction bases numbered 2, after V lost 0 bases and J lost 1 base. Germline CDR1 and CDR2: LNHNV and YYDKDF (reference sequence). DNA for the CDR3: TGTGCCACCAGCAGAGACAGGGGGAGGAACACTGAAGCTTTCTTT. Translation gives CATSRDRGRNTEAFF.

The chain carries TRBV29-1 and TRBJ1-2, with TRBD1 identical over 8 bases. After removal of 4 bases from V and 8 bases from J, the junction contained 12 bases not matched to a gene. Looked up from germline, CDR1 is SQVTM and CDR2 is ANQGSEA. The CDR3 spans 14 residues. The CDR3 loop is CSVVWAGGAGGYTF. In DNA, the CDR3 is TGCAGCGTTGTATGGGCAGGGGGCGCGGGAGGCTACACCTTC.

This clone has a handful of counts. The chain carries TRBV27 and TRBJ1-5; TRBD1 might be the D (5 bases). Germline V gene sequence: CDR1 MNHEY, CDR2 SMNVEV (reference sequence). The CDR3 covers 11 residues. Trimming stripped 8 bases from V and 9 bases from J, with 11 bases between. DNA of the CDR3: TGTGCCAGCGGCAGGGTCGTGCCCCAGCATTTT. Protein product: CASGRVVPQHF.

This clone has just one count. V gene TRBV27 combines with J gene TRBJ2-2, with 10 bases that match TRBD2. From germline, CDR1 is MNHEY and CDR2 SMNVEV (reference sequence). V lost 6 bases, J lost 6 bases, and 7 bases stayed unmatched. The CDR3 contains 15 residues. CDR3 region: CASRRAGGPAGELFF. The CDR3 DNA reads TGTGCCAGCAGAAGAGCGGGAGGGCCAGCCGGGGAGCTGTTTTTT.

The chain recombines TRBV30 with TRBJ1-2; TRBD1 is a possible D gene (5 bases). The CDR3 has 11 amino acids. The germline V gene encodes CDR1 GTSNPN and CDR2 SVGIG (reference sequence). Trimming stripped 5 bases from V and 8 bases from J, with 12 bases between. The CDR3 sequence is CAWGQGGGYTF. CDR3 sequence (DNA): TGTGCCTGGGGGCAGGGTGGGGGCTACACCTTC. Drawing the rest from reference TRBV30 and TRBJ1-2, the complete variable domain is SQTIHQWPATLVQPVGSPLSLECTVEGTSNPNLYWYRQAAGRGLQLLFYSVGIGQISSEVPQNLSASRPQDRQFILSSKKLLLSDSGFYLCAWGQGGGYTFGSGTRLTVV.

This chain uses TRBV5-1 with TRBJ1-1, with D possibly being TRBD1 (5 bases). Germline values: CDR1 SGHRS, CDR2 YFSETQ. This CDR3 is 13 amino acids long. The ends were cut back, 4 bases at V and 3 bases at J, with 10 bases in the middle. CDR3 residues: CASSGGRDTEAFF. CDR3 nucleotide sequence: TGCGCCAGCAGCGGTGGCAGGGACACTGAAGCTTTCTTT.

The chain recombines TRBV4-1 with TRBJ2-7; 10 bases line up with TRBD1. Trimming cost V 2 bases and J 4 bases; bases outside gene matches: 14. There are 18 residues in the CDR3. Per the germline V gene, CDR1 is MGHRA and CDR2 is YSYEKL. This CDR3 is CASSQPQKRTGGRYEQYF. The DNA for the CDR3 is TGCGCCAGCAGCCAACCTCAAAAACGGACAGGGGGACGGTACGAGCAGTACTTC.

This chain joins TRBV10-3 and TRBJ2-7; D gene unclear. This CDR3 has 11 residues. Germline V gene lookup returns CDR1 ENHRY and CDR2 SYGVKD. The V end lost 2 bases, the J end lost 6 bases, and 5 bases lay between the germline ends. CDR3: CAISEVSEQYF. The CDR3 DNA reads as TGTGCCATCAGTGAGGTTAGCGAGCAGTACTTC.

The chain uses TRBV7-9 and TRBJ2-1; 8 positions agree with TRBD2. The germline V gene encodes CDR1 SEHNR and CDR2 FQNEAQ (reference sequence). The CDR3 consists of 15 residues. J was trimmed by 4 bases and V by 5 bases; bases with no gene match: 7. CDR3 sequence: CASSPFLAGYNEQFF. The CDR3 DNA sequence: TGTGCCAGCAGCCCTTTCCTAGCGGGTTACAATGAGCAGTTCTTC.

CDR3 bases: TGTGCCAGCAGCGTAGTCGACTTCTCAGTAGAGCTGTTTTTT. Protein product: CASSVVDFSVELFF. V usage is TRBV9 and J usage is TRBJ2-2; D is uncertain. The V gene's germline CDR1 is SGDLS and CDR2 YYNGEE. This CDR3 region has 14 residues. V was clipped by 0 bases and J by 11 bases, with 14 bases between them.